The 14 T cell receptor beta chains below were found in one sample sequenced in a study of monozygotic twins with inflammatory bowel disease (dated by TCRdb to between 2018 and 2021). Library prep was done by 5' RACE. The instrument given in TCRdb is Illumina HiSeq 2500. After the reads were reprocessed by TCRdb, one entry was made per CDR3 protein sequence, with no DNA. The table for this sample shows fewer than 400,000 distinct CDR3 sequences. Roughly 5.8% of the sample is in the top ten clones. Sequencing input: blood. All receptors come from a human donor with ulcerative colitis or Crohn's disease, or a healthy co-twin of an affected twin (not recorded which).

The CDR3 loop is CASSHLMLRQNNEQFF. The chain employs TRBV14 and TRBJ2-1. This CDR3 spans 16 amino acids. Germline assignment: CDR1 SGHDN and CDR2 FVKESK.

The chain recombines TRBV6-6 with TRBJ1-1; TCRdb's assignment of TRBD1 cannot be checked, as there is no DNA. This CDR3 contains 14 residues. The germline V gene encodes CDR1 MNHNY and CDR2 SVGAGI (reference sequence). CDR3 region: CASSFARWGTEAFF.

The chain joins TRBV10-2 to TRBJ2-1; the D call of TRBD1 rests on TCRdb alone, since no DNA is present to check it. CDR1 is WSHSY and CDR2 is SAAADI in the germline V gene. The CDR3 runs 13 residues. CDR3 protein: CASNNRQGHEQFF.

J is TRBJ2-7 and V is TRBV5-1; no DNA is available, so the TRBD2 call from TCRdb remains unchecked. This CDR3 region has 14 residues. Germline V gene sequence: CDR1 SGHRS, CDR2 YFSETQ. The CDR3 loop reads CASSLASGPYEQYF.

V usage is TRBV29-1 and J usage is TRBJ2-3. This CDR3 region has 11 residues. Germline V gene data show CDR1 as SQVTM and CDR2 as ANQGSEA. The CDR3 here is CSVPKADTQYF.

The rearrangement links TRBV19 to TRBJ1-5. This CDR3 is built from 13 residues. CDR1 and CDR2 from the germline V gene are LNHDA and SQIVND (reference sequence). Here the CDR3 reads CASSTIDHQPQHF. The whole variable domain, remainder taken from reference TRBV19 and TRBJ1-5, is DGGITQSPKYLFRKEGQNVTLSCEQNLNHDAMYWYRQDPGQGLRLIYYSQIVNDFQKGDIAEGYSVSREKKESFPLTVTSAQKNPTAFYLCASSTIDHQPQHFGDGTRLSIL.

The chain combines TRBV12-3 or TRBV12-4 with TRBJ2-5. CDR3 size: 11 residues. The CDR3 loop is CASSLHETQYF.

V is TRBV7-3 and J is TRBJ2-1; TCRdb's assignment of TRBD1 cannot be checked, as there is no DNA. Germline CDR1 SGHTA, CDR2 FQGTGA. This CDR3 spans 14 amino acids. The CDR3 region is CASSLNPGGNEQFF.

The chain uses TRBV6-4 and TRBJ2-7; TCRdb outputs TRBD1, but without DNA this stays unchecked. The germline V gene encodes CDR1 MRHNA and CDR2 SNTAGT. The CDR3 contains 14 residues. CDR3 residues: CAGPRVTGWYEQYF.

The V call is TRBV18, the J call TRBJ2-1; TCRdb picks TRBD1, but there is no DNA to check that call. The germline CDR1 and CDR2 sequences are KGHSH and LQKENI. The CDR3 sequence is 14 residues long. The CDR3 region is CASAGQGGYNEQFF.

CDR3: CASSPPGENIQYF. The rearrangement uses TRBV18 and TRBJ2-4. The CDR3 sequence is 13 residues long. In germline, CDR1 is KGHSH, CDR2 LQKENI.

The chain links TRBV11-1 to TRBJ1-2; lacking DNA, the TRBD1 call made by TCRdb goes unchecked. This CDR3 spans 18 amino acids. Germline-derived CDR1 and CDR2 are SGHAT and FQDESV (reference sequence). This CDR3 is CASSLGRGTDRGYHGYTF.

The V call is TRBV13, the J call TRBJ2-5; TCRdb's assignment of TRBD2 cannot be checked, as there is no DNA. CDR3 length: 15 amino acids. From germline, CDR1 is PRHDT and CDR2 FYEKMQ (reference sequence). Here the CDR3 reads CASAVLAGRKETQYF.

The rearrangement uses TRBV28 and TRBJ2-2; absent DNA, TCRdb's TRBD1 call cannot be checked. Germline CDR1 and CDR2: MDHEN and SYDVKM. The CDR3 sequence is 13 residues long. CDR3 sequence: CASSSPRGGELFF.